This T cell receptor beta chain stems from a study of blood T cells in healthy people across ages. Alongside a J-beta primer mix, a sample-barcoded 5' primer served in a second PCR lasting roughly 7 to 11 cycles. TCRdb fed the 5' RACE reads into MiXCR, producing one record per CDR3 protein. This repertoire shows hundreds of thousands of distinct CDR3 sequences, 25% to 35% found once; its top ten account for approximately 15%. This clonotype was detected many times. CDR1 is GTSNPN, CDR2 SVGIG, per germline (reference sequence). The trim removed 3 bases at V and 4 bases at J, leaving 10 bases unmatched. CDR3 length: 15 amino acids.

The sequence was obtained from a woman aged 80 or over in good health. V is TRBV30 and J is TRBJ2-3; TRBD2 aligns across 7 bases. Input material: blood. Here the CDR3 reads CAWRPLTGGPDTQYF. CDR3 DNA: TGTGCCTGGAGGCCGCTGACGGGGGGACCAGATACGCAGTATTTT.